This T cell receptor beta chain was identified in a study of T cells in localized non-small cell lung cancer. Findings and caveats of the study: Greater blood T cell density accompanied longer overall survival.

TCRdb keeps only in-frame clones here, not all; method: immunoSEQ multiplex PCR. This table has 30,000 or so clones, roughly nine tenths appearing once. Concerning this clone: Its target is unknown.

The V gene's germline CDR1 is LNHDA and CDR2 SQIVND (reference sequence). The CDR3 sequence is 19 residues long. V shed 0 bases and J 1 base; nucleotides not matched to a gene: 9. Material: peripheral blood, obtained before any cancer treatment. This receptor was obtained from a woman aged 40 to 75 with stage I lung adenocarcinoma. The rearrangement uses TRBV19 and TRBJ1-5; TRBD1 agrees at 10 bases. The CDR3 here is CASSIEGTGVSGSNQPQHF. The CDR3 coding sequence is TGTGCCAGTAGTATAGAGGGGACAGGGGTAAGTGGGAGCAATCAGCCCCAGCATTTT.